Listed below are T cell receptor beta chains from one sample, sequenced in a study of blood T cell repertoires in COVID-19. TCRdb keeps only in-frame clones here, not all; method: immunoSEQ multiplex PCR. The sample has about 66,000 clones, roughly 84% seen once. Source material: peripheral blood. All receptors derive from a man aged 50-59 years with active COVID-19. CDR3s include the opening cysteine and the closing phenylalanine or tryptophan. Fields, in order: clone size, V gene, J gene, D gene, CDR3 protein, CDR3 DNA. A D gene is named only where the DNA matches it firmly. Some rows have no size entry. The others give once, few or many, or a class for an expanded clone.

clone_size: .
v_call: TRBV5-8
j_call: TRBJ1-3
d_call: .
cdr3_aa: CASRATGSGNTIYF
cdr3_nt: TGTGCCAGCAGGGCAACGGGATCTGGAAACACCATATATTTT

clone_size: .
v_call: TRBV20-1
j_call: TRBJ1-1
d_call: .
cdr3_aa: CRRHTEAFF
cdr3_nt: TGCAGGAGGCACACTGAAGCTTTCTTT

clone_size: .
v_call: TRBV30
j_call: TRBJ2-4
d_call: .
cdr3_aa: CAWSVRLDRNFSENIQYF
cdr3_nt: TGTGCCTGGAGTGTACGGTTAGACAGAAATTTTTCTGAAAACATTCAGTACTTC

clone_size: few
v_call: TRBV2
j_call: TRBJ1-4
d_call: .
cdr3_aa: CASSEQGMNEKLFF
cdr3_nt: TGTGCCAGCAGTGAACAGGGTATGAATGAAAAACTGTTTTTT

clone_size: once
v_call: TRBV4-1
j_call: TRBJ2-7
d_call: .
cdr3_aa: CASSQDSARGREQYF
cdr3_nt: TGCGCCAGCAGCCAAGATAGTGCACGAGGTCGCGAGCAGTACTTC

clone_size: few
v_call: TRBV5-1
j_call: TRBJ2-3
d_call: TRBD2
cdr3_aa: CASSFSGLAGTDTQYF
cdr3_nt: TGCGCCAGCAGCTTTTCGGGACTAGCGGGAACAGATACGCAGTATTTT

clone_size: .
v_call: TRBV7-2
j_call: TRBJ2-5
d_call: .
cdr3_aa: CASGERQETQYF
cdr3_nt: TGTGCCAGCGGTGAGAGACAAGAGACCCAGTACTTC

clone_size: .
v_call: TRBV6-2/TRBV6-3
j_call: TRBJ2-5
d_call: TRBD2
cdr3_aa: CASSYSIPTGLAGKTQYF
cdr3_nt: TGTGCCAGCAGTTACTCGATCCCCACAGGACTAGCGGGAAAGACCCAGTACTTC

clone_size: once
v_call: TRBV7-9
j_call: TRBJ2-1
d_call: .
cdr3_aa: CASSPQGSEQFF
cdr3_nt: TGTGCCAGCAGCCCCCAGGGGTCTGAGCAGTTCTTC

clone_size: .
v_call: TRBV11-3
j_call: TRBJ1-6
d_call: .
cdr3_aa: CASSLGQRNSPLHF
cdr3_nt: TGTGCCAGCAGCTTAGGACAGAGAAATTCACCCCTCCACTTT

clone_size: .
v_call: TRBV7-2
j_call: TRBJ2-1
d_call: .
cdr3_aa: CASSHRGSSGLGNEQFF
cdr3_nt: TGTGCCAGCAGCCATCGGGGGTCCAGCGGGCTGGGTAATGAGCAGTTCTTC

clone_size: few
v_call: TRBV19
j_call: TRBJ1-1
d_call: .
cdr3_aa: CASSTLRTMNTEAFF
cdr3_nt: TGTGCCAGTAGTACCCTCCGGACTATGAACACTGAAGCTTTCTTT

clone_size: .
v_call: TRBV12-3/TRBV12-4
j_call: TRBJ2-1
d_call: .
cdr3_aa: CASSFFPGEQFF
cdr3_nt: TGTGCCAGCAGTTTTTTTCCGGGTGAGCAGTTCTTC

clone_size: .
v_call: TRBV27
j_call: TRBJ2-1
d_call: TRBD2
cdr3_aa: CATGLVPSGEQFF
cdr3_nt: TGTGCCACGGGACTAGTCCCCTCCGGTGAGCAGTTCTTC

clone_size: once
v_call: TRBV29-1
j_call: TRBJ2-3
d_call: TRBD2
cdr3_aa: CSVEYLRGSTDTQYF
cdr3_nt: TGCAGCGTTGAGTACTTGCGGGGGAGCACAGATACGCAGTATTTT

clone_size: .
v_call: TRBV3-1/TRBV3-2
j_call: TRBJ2-4
d_call: TRBD2
cdr3_aa: CASSLRVASGVRGGNIQYF
cdr3_nt: TGTGCCAGCAGCCTTCGGGTCGCTAGCGGGGTTCGGGGAGGAAACATTCAGTACTTC

clone_size: .
v_call: TRBV6-5
j_call: TRBJ2-2
d_call: TRBD1
cdr3_aa: CASQGARTGELFF
cdr3_nt: TGTGCCAGTCAGGGGGCGCGCACCGGGGAGCTGTTTTTT

clone_size: once
v_call: TRBV27
j_call: TRBJ1-1
d_call: TRBD1
cdr3_aa: CASRNTGDTEAFF
cdr3_nt: TGTGCCAGCAGGAATACAGGGGACACTGAAGCTTTCTTT

clone_size: .
v_call: TRBV12-5
j_call: TRBJ1-2
d_call: .
cdr3_aa: CASGSLLQFLSYGYTF
cdr3_nt: TGTGCTAGTGGGTCACTCCTACAGTTTTTGTCCTATGGCTACACCTTC

clone_size: few
v_call: TRBV4-1
j_call: TRBJ1-2
d_call: TRBD1
cdr3_aa: CASSPRQGASYGYTF
cdr3_nt: TGCGCCAGCAGCCCGAGACAGGGGGCGTCGTATGGCTACACCTTC

clone_size: .
v_call: TRBV4-1
j_call: TRBJ1-4
d_call: TRBD1
cdr3_aa: CASSPGQLNEKLFF
cdr3_nt: TGCGCCAGCAGCCCGGGACAGCTTAATGAAAAACTGTTTTTT

clone_size: .
v_call: TRBV30
j_call: TRBJ1-4
d_call: .
cdr3_aa: CAWSVQAGGEKLFF
cdr3_nt: TGTGCCTGGAGTGTACAGGCCGGGGGAGAAAAACTGTTTTTT

clone_size: .
v_call: TRBV6-5
j_call: TRBJ1-5
d_call: TRBD1
cdr3_aa: CASRGQGSNQPQHF
cdr3_nt: TGTGCCAGCAGGGGACAGGGGTCAAATCAGCCCCAGCATTTT

clone_size: .
v_call: TRBV7-9
j_call: TRBJ2-1
d_call: TRBD2
cdr3_aa: CASSYTSSGRVNEQFF
cdr3_nt: TGTGCCAGCAGCTATACCTCTAGCGGGAGGGTGAATGAGCAGTTCTTC

clone_size: .
v_call: TRBV4-1
j_call: TRBJ2-1
d_call: TRBD1
cdr3_aa: CASSQSGQGGYNEQFF
cdr3_nt: TGCGCCAGCAGCCAGTCCGGACAGGGTGGCTACAATGAGCAGTTCTTC

clone_size: .
v_call: TRBV29-1
j_call: TRBJ1-1
d_call: .
cdr3_aa: CSVRVVNTEAFF
cdr3_nt: TGCAGCGTGCGGGTGGTGAACACTGAAGCTTTCTTT

clone_size: .
v_call: TRBV6-2/TRBV6-3
j_call: TRBJ2-7
d_call: .
cdr3_aa: CASSLTIFYEQYF
cdr3_nt: TGTGCCAGCAGCCTGACTATCTTCTACGAGCAGTACTTC

clone_size: .
v_call: TRBV4-1
j_call: TRBJ1-4
d_call: TRBD1
cdr3_aa: CASSQGQGEGKLFF
cdr3_nt: TGCGCCAGCAGCCAAGGACAGGGGGAAGGAAAACTGTTTTTT

clone_size: .
v_call: TRBV6-2/TRBV6-3
j_call: TRBJ2-3
d_call: .
cdr3_aa: CASSYSRVADTQYF
cdr3_nt: TGTGCCAGCAGTTACTCGCGGGTTGCAGATACGCAGTATTTT

clone_size: .
v_call: TRBV10-1
j_call: TRBJ2-7
d_call: .
cdr3_aa: CASRRGGTAKDYEQYF
cdr3_nt: TGCGCCAGCAGGAGGGGCGGGACAGCGAAGGACTACGAGCAGTACTTC

clone_size: .
v_call: TRBV10-2
j_call: TRBJ2-3
d_call: TRBD2
cdr3_aa: CASSETFTSGTTDTQYF
cdr3_nt: TGCGCCAGCAGTGAGACTTTTACTAGCGGGACCACAGATACGCAGTATTTT

clone_size: .
v_call: TRBV7-9
j_call: TRBJ1-1
d_call: .
cdr3_aa: CASSLALVQNTEAFF
cdr3_nt: TGTGCCAGCAGCTTGGCCTTGGTCCAGAACACTGAAGCTTTCTTT

clone_size: once
v_call: TRBV5-1
j_call: TRBJ2-7
d_call: TRBD1
cdr3_aa: CASSLGDRGRGYEQYF
cdr3_nt: TGCGCCAGCAGCTTGGGGGACAGGGGCCGTGGGTACGAGCAGTACTTC

clone_size: .
v_call: TRBV5-1
j_call: TRBJ2-2
d_call: .
cdr3_aa: CASSRQVSGELFF
cdr3_nt: TGCGCCAGCAGCCGACAGGTGTCCGGGGAGCTGTTTTTT

clone_size: .
v_call: TRBV21-1
j_call: TRBJ1-1
d_call: .
cdr3_aa: CASSPLGAGRTEAFF
cdr3_nt: TGTGCCAGCAGCCCTTTGGGGGCAGGGCGGACTGAAGCTTTCTTT

clone_size: .
v_call: TRBV24-1
j_call: TRBJ2-3
d_call: TRBD1
cdr3_aa: CATSDLSGGFGDTQYF
cdr3_nt: TGTGCCACCAGTGATTTGTCAGGGGGCTTTGGAGATACGCAGTATTTT

clone_size: .
v_call: TRBV11-3
j_call: TRBJ1-2
d_call: TRBD1
cdr3_aa: CASSMTGRGYTF
cdr3_nt: TGTGCCAGCAGCATGACAGGGAGAGGCTACACCTTC

clone_size: .
v_call: TRBV5-3
j_call: TRBJ2-5
d_call: .
cdr3_aa: CARSLGPGHQGGQETQYF
cdr3_nt: TGTGCCAGAAGCTTGGGTCCGGGACACCAGGGGGGCCAAGAGACCCAGTACTTC

clone_size: .
v_call: TRBV5-1
j_call: TRBJ1-2
d_call: TRBD1
cdr3_aa: CASTGTGTGNYGYTF
cdr3_nt: TGCGCCAGCACAGGTACCGGGACAGGGAACTATGGCTACACCTTC

clone_size: .
v_call: TRBV7-9
j_call: TRBJ2-5
d_call: TRBD1
cdr3_aa: CASSSDRVGQTQYF
cdr3_nt: TGTGCCAGCAGCTCCGACAGGGTCGGACAGACCCAGTACTTC